This T cell receptor (beta chain) was recovered during a study of T cell responses to AZD1222 COVID-19 vaccine. The CDR3 is made up of 15 amino acids. V lost 2 bases and J lost 7, with 17 bases in between. Germline lookup yields CDR1 SGHRS and CDR2 YFSETQ. Generated by immunoSEQ multiplex PCR, the TCRdb table keeps only in-frame clones and is missing some. The table has roughly 150,000 clones, more than 85% seen once. This receptor was obtained from an adult in good health. The sequencing here drew on peripheral blood, taken on day 0 of AZD1222 vaccination. V is TRBV5-1 and J is TRBJ2-3; D could derive from TRBD1 or TRBD2 (5 bases each). CDR3 sequence (DNA): TGCGCCAGCAGCTTTACTAGTGGGGGATATAATACGCAGTATTTT. Protein product: CASSFTSGGYNTQYF.